One TCR beta chain is described in this entry. This clone's antigen is unknown. The record has no base qualities; no much larger clone is one base away. Collaborating institutions collected whole blood in K2EDTA tubes following their own protocols. Collaborator samples were shipped for TCRbeta analysis as frozen whole blood, isolated PBMCs, or DNA extracted from either sample type. The entry originates in a study of blood T cell repertoires in COVID-19 (dated by TCRdb to the early 2020s). Background for the entire study: Samples from collaborators originated in the United States, Italy and Spain and spanned both the acute and convalescent phases of COVID-19. The samples were drawn from the first 160 participants of the ongoing ImmuneRACE study and from 950 to 1,500 subjects provided by 6 global collaborators. The prospective study material was composed of cDNA or gDNA derived from T cells, B-cell-depleted T cells, or PBMCs. Where available, HLA class I and class II types were obtained from metadata supplied by the sample provider rather than from assay-based typing. A freely available public database, intended as a resource for researchers studying the immune response to SARS-CoV-2, is where the repertoires were released. Nearly every sample came with metadata listing a de-identified subject ID, COVID-19 status, age in years and sex. The dataset comprised deeply sampled blood TCRbeta repertoires from subjects exposed to, actively infected with, or recovered from COVID-19. Beyond this particular receptor, the publication reports: The quantity of clinical and demographic metadata differed by source and by participant and was supplied without curation.

The immunoSEQ Assay, a bias-controlled multiplex PCR, was used to amplify TCRbeta CDR3 regions from genomic DNA. The study's processing was this. Within the assay, amplification of reference gene primers was used to estimate how many nucleated cells each sample contained. To quantify the absolute abundance of each unique TCRbeta CDR3 rearrangement, sequence reads were collapsed and filtered. Productive Simpson clonality was computed per sample as the square root of Simpson's diversity index over productive rearrangements. Held by TCRdb, this immuneACCESS table contains in-frame sequences only and omits some clones. Under half of the omission traces to an unresolved V gene where checked; the cause of the rest is unknown. From that table come the V and J calls and clone size; the DNA was used to work out D and trimming. For this sample there are about 240,000 clones; around 83% appear just once. The ten largest clones take up roughly a tenth of the sample.

The specimen was peripheral blood. This TCR was recovered from a woman older than 75 with acute or convalescent COVID-19.

Read as DNA, the sequence is TGTGCCAGCAGCTCGAGTGGGCCGAGCACAGATACGCAGTATTTT. Protein translation: CASSSSGPSTDTQYF. The V and J genes are TRBV7-2 and TRBJ2-3; no D gene call is confident. There are 15 amino acids in the CDR3, from cysteine to phenylalanine inclusive. The sequence is cut down to CDR3 DNA, 45 bases in frame from base 1. The germline V gene specifies SGHTA as CDR1 and FQGNSA as CDR2. The junction shows trimming of 4 bases on V and 0 bases on J, plus 11 bases between the germline ends.